One and the same sample provided the 13 T cell receptor beta chains below, sequenced in a study of monozygotic twins with inflammatory bowel disease. Using the 5' RACE reads, TCRdb records one entry per CDR3 protein without DNA. This table holds more than 300,000 distinct CDR3 sequences. Sequenced material: blood. Source of these receptors: a human donor with ulcerative colitis or Crohn's disease, or a healthy co-twin of an affected twin (not recorded which).

The chain is built from TRBV24-1 and TRBJ2-2; the D call of TRBD1 rests on TCRdb alone, since no DNA is present to check it. Germline assignment: CDR1 KGHDR and CDR2 SFDVKD. CDR3 length equals 16 residues. The CDR3 region is CATSKPGQGNTGELFF.

The chain uses TRBV6-2 or TRBV6-3 and TRBJ2-7; TCRdb returns TRBD1, unconfirmable since there is no DNA. Per germline, CDR1 MNHEY and CDR2 SVGEGT. The CDR3 runs 15 residues. The CDR3 is CASSWSPGQFYEQYF.

The V call is TRBV5-1, the J call TRBJ2-5; lacking DNA, the TRBD2 call made by TCRdb goes unchecked. The CDR3 runs 15 residues. Germline V gene lookup returns CDR1 SGHRS and CDR2 YFSETQ. CDR3: CASSSQAGAAETQYF.

This sequence joins TRBV4-3 and TRBJ2-3. Germline CDR1 is LGHNA and CDR2 is YSLEER. This CDR3 is built from 17 residues. The CDR3 protein is CASSQDFRRSSTDTQYF.

This rearrangement joins TRBV11-2 to TRBJ1-4; TCRdb returns TRBD1, unconfirmable since there is no DNA. Germline lookup yields CDR1 SGHAT and CDR2 FQNNGV. The CDR3 runs 15 residues. CDR3 sequence reads: CASSLDRATNEKLFF.

The chain uses TRBV9 and TRBJ2-2; the TCRdb call, TRBD2, lacks DNA for checking. CDR3 length equals 20 residues. Germline values: CDR1 SGDLS, CDR2 YYNGEE. The CDR3 protein is CASSTQTSGGPTFNTGELFF. Full variable domain (outside the CDR3, taken from reference TRBV9 and TRBJ2-2): DSGVTQTPKHLITATGQRVTLRCSPRSGDLSVYWYQQSLDQGLQFLIQYYNGEERAKGNILERFSAQQFPDLHSELNLSSLELGDSALYFCASSTQTSGGPTFNTGELFFGEGSRLTVL.

This chain joins TRBV12-3 or TRBV12-4 and TRBJ2-1; the D call of TRBD2 rests on TCRdb alone, since no DNA is present to check it. This CDR3 region has 14 residues. This CDR3 is CASSPGTKYNEQFF.

The rearrangement joins TRBV6-4 to TRBJ1-6; TCRdb selects TRBD1, and the lack of DNA leaves this call unchecked. CDR3 size: 15 residues. Germline V gene data show CDR1 as MRHNA and CDR2 as SNTAGT. The CDR3 loop is CASSPLGGRNSPLHF.

The chain joins TRBV18 to TRBJ2-1; TCRdb's D call of TRBD1 is untestable without DNA. The CDR3 is 14 residues long. Germline values: CDR1 KGHSH, CDR2 LQKENI. The CDR3 is CASSPPRVYNEQFF.

The rearrangement links TRBV6-2 or TRBV6-3 to TRBJ2-7; no DNA is available, so the TRBD1 call from TCRdb remains unchecked. Germline assignment: CDR1 MNHEY and CDR2 SVGEGT. The CDR3 has 13 residues. CDR3 in amino acids: CASNTGSSYEQYF.

This sequence joins TRBV10-3 and TRBJ1-2; the D call of TRBD1 rests on TCRdb alone, since no DNA is present to check it. CDR1 and CDR2 (germline): ENHRY, SYGVKD. The CDR3 sequence is 13 residues long. The CDR3 here is CAISATGNYGYTF.

The chain employs TRBV7-2 and TRBJ1-2; TCRdb picks TRBD1, but there is no DNA to check that call. The CDR3 has 15 residues. From germline, CDR1 is SGHTA and CDR2 FQGNSA. This CDR3 is CASSPRRQGNAGYTF.

The rearrangement links TRBV27 to TRBJ2-4; TCRdb reports TRBD1, a call that lacks DNA to check it against. The CDR3 loop spans 15 amino acids. Germline V CDR1 and CDR2: MNHEY, SMNVEV (reference sequence). This CDR3 is CASSSTAILKNIQYF.